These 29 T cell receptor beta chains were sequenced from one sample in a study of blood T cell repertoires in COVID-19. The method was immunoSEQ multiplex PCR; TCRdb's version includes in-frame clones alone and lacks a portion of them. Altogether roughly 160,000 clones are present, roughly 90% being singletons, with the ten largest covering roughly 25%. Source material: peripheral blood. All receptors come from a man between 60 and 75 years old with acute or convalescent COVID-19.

CDR3 protein: CATSAGNYGYTF. The DNA for the CDR3 is TGTGCCACCAGTGCAGGGAACTATGGCTACACCTTC. This chain links TRBV24-1 with TRBJ1-2; perhaps TRBD1 as D (5 bases). Germline V CDR1 and CDR2: KGHDR, SFDVKD. The CDR3 has 12 residues. V lost 5 bases, J lost 2 bases, and 5 bases lay in between.

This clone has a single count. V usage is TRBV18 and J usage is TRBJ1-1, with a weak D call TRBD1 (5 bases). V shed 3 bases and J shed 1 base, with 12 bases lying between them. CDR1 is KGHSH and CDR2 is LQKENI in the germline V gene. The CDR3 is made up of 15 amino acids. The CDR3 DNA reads TGTGCCAGCTCACCGGGGGGGGGATCGAACACTGAAGCTTTCTTT. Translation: CASSPGGGSNTEAFF.

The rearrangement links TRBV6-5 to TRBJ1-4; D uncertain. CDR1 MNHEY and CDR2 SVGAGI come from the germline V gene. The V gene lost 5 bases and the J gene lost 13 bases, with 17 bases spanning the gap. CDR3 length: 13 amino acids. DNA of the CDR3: TGTGCCAGCAGTCCCCGGGGTCGAACGGGACTGTTTTTT. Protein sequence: CASSPRGRTGLFF.

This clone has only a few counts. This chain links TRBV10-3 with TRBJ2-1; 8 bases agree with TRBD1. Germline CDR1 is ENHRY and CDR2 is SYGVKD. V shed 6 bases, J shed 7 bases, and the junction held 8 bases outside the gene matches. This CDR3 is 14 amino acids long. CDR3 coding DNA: TGTGCCATCAGCGGACAGGGCGGCGTGAATGAGCAGTTCTTC. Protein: CAISGQGGVNEQFF.

CDR3 sequence: CASSFRTSGSLTDTQYF. CDR3 bases: TGTGCCAGCAGCTTCAGGACTAGCGGGAGTTTGACAGATACGCAGTATTTT. The rearrangement uses TRBV7-8 and TRBJ2-3, with 13 bases lining up with TRBD2. Germline-derived CDR1 and CDR2 are SGHVS and FQNEAQ. The junction had 6 bases not matched to a gene; V was cut back by 3 bases and J by 3 bases. The CDR3 runs to 17 residues.

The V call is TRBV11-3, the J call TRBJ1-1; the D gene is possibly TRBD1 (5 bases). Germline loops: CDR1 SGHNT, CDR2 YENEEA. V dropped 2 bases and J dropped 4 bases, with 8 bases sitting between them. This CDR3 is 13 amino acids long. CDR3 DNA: TGTGCCAGCAGCTTAACGCAGGGCACTGAAGCTTTCTTT. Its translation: CASSLTQGTEAFF.

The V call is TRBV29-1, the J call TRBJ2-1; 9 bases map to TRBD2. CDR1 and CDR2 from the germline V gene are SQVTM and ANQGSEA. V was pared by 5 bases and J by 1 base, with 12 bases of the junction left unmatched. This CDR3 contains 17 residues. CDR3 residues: CSVRRRLAVRSYNEQFF. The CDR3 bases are TGCAGCGTTAGGCGTAGACTAGCGGTTAGGTCCTACAATGAGCAGTTCTTC.

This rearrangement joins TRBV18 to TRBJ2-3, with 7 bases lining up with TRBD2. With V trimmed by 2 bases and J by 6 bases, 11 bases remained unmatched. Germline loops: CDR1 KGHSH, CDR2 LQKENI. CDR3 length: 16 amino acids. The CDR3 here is CASSPLMSGGRDTQYF. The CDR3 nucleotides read TGTGCCAGCTCACCATTGATGTCGGGAGGACGGGATACGCAGTATTTT.

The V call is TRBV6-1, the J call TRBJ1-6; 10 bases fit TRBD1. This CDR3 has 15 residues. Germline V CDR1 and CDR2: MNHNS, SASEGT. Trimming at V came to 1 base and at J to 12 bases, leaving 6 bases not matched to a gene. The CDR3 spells CASSEDWDRGIPLHF. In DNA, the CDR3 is TGTGCCAGCAGTGAAGACTGGGACAGGGGAATACCCCTCCACTTT.

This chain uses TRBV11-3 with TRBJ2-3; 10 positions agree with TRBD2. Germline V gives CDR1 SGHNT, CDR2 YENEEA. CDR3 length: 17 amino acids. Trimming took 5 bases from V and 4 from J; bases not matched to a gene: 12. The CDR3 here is CASSPKSGLAGADTQYF. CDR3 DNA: TGTGCCAGCAGCCCTAAAAGTGGGCTAGCGGGGGCAGATACGCAGTATTTT.

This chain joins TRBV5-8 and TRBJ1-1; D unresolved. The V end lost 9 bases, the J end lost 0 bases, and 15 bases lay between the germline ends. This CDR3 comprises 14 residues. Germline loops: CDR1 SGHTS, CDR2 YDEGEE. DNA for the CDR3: TGTGCCACCACCCTGGGCAGAATGAACACTGAAGCTTTCTTT. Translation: CATTLGRMNTEAFF.

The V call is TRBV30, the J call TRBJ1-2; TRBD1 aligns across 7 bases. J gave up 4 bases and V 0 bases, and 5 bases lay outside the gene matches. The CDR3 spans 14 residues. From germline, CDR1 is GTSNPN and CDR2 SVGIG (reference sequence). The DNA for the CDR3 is TGTGCCTGGAGTGTCGGGGCAGGGGGCTATGGCTACACCTTC. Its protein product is CAWSVGAGGYGYTF.

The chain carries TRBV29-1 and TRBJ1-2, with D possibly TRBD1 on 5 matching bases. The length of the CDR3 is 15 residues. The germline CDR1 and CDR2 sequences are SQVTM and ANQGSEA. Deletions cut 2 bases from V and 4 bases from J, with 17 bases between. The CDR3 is CSVENRHGGIYGYTF. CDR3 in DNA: TGCAGCGTTGAAAACAGGCACGGGGGTATCTATGGCTACACCTTC.

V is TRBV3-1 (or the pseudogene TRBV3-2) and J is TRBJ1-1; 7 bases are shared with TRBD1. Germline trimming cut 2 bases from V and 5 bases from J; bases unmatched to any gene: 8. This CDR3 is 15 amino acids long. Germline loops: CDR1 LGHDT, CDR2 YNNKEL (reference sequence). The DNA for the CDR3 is TGTGCCAGCAGCCAACCCGACAGGGTAGGGACTGAAGCTTTCTTT. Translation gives CASSQPDRVGTEAFF.

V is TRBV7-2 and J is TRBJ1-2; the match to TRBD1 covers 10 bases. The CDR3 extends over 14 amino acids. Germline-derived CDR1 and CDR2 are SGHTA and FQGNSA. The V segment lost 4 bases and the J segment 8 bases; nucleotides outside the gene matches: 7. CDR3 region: CASSSRQGASGYTF. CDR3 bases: TGTGCCAGCAGCTCGCGACAGGGGGCGAGCGGCTACACCTTC.

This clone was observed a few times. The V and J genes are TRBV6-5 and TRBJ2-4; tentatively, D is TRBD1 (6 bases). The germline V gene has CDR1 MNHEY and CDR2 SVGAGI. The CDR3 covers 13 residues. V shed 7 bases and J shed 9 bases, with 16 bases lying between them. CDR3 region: CASNQQGQGIQYF. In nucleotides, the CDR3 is TGTGCCAGCAATCAACAGGGTCAGGGCATTCAGTACTTC.

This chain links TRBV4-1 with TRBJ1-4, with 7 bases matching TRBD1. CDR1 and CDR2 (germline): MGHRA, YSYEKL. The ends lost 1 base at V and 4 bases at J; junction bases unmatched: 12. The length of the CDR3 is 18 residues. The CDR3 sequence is CASSQGRFQGQNNEKLFF. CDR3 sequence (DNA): TGCGCCAGCAGCCAAGGTCGCTTCCAGGGACAGAATAATGAAAAACTGTTTTTT.

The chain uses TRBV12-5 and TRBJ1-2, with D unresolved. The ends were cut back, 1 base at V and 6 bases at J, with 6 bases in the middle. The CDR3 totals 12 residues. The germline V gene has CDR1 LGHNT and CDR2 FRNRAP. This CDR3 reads CASGLAFDGYTF. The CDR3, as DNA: TGTGCTAGTGGTTTGGCCTTCGATGGCTACACCTTC.

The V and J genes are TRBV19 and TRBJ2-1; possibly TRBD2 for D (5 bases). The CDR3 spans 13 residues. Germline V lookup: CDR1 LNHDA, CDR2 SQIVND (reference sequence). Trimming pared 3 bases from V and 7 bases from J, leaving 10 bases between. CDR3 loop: CASSMVGGNEQFF. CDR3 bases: TGTGCCAGTAGTATGGTCGGCGGGAATGAGCAGTTCTTC.

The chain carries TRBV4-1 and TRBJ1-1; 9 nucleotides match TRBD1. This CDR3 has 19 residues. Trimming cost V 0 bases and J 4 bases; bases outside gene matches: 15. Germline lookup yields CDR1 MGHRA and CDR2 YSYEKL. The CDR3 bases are TGCGCCAGCAGCCAAGAATTCGTGGGGACAGGGAAAAGAAGCACTGAAGCTTTCTTT. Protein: CASSQEFVGTGKRSTEAFF.

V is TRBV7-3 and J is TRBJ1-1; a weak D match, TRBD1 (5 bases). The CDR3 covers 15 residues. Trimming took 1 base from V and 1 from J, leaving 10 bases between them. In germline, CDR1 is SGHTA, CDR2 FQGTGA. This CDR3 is CASSLRVGGNTEAFF. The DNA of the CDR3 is TGTGCCAGCAGCTTAAGAGTCGGGGGGAACACTGAAGCTTTCTTT.

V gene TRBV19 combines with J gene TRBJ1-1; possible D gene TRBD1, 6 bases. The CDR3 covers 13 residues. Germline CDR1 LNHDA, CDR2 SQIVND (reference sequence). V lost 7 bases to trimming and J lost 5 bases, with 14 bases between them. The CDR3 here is CASTDSFTTEAFF. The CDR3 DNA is TGTGCCAGTACGGACAGCTTCACAACTGAAGCTTTCTTT.

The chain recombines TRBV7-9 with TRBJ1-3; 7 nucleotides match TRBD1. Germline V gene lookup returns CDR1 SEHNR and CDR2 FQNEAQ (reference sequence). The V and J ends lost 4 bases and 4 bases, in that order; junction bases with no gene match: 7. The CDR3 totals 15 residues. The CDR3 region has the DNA TGTGCCAGCAGCTACGCCGGGACAGAAGGAAACACCATATATTTT. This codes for CASSYAGTEGNTIYF. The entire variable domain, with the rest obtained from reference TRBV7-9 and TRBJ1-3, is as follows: DTGVSQNPRHKITKRGQNVTFRCDPISEHNRLYWYRQTLGQGPEFLTYFQNEAQLEKSRLLSDRFSAERPKGSFSTLEIQRTEQGDSAMYLCASSYAGTEGNTIYFGEGSWLTVV.

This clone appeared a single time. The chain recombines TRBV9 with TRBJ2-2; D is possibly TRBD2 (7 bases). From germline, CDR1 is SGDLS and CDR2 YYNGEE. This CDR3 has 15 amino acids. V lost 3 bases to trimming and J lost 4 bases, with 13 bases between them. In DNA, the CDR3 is TGTGCCAGCAGCGCGAGGGGGGGGCCCACCGGGGAGCTGTTTTTT. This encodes CASSARGGPTGELFF.

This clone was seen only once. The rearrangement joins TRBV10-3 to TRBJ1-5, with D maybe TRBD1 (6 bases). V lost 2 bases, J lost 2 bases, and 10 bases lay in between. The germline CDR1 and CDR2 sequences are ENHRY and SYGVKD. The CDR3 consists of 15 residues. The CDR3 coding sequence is TGTGCCATCAGTGAGGGCAGGGGTGGCAATCAGCCCCAGCATTTT. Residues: CAISEGRGGNQPQHF.

The CDR3 protein is CASSPHGTGGNQPQHF. Written as DNA, the CDR3 is TGTGCCAGCAGCCCCCACGGGACAGGGGGCAATCAGCCCCAGCATTTT. V usage is TRBV4-2 and J usage is TRBJ1-5; 10 bases agree with TRBD1. The CDR3 runs 16 residues. With V trimmed by 4 bases and J by 2 bases, 5 bases remained unmatched. CDR1 is LGHNA and CDR2 is YNFKEQ in the germline V gene.

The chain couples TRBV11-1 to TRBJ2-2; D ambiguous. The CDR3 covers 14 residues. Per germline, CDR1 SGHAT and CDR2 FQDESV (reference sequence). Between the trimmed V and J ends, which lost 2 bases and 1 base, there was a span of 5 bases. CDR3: CASSLRWNTGELFF. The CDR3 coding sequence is TGTGCCAGCAGCTTACGGTGGAACACCGGGGAGCTGTTTTTT.

CDR3 in DNA: TGTGCCAGCAGCAGTAGCGGGAAAAGCACAGATACGCAGTATTTT. This sequence encodes CASSSSGKSTDTQYF. The chain is built from TRBV7-3 and TRBJ2-3; 8 nucleotides agree with TRBD2. Trimming removed 5 bases from V and 0 bases from J; junction bases left unmatched: 4. The CDR3 loop spans 15 amino acids. Germline V gene sequence: CDR1 SGHTA, CDR2 FQGTGA.

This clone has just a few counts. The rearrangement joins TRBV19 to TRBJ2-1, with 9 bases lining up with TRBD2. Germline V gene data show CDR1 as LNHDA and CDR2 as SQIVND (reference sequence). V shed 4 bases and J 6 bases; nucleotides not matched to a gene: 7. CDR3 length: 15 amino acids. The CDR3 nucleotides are TGTGCCAGTAGTAGTTCTAAGCGGGAGGTCAATGAGCAGTTCTTC. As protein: CASSSSKREVNEQFF.